This T cell receptor beta chain was recovered during a study of follicular helper T cells after annual influenza vaccination. Study as a whole: For some subjects, blood spans the 2013-2014, 2014-2015 and 2015-2016 annual vaccinations. Study-wide findings and caveats: Undersampling of larger non-cTfh compartments could not be excluded.

The table came from immunoSEQ multiplex PCR; TCRdb's copy has only in-frame clones and leaves some out. The table includes 9,900 or so clones, about 80% detected once. To note about this clone: Antigen unknown.

Time point reported: 2014-2015 season, pre-vaccination. The CDR3 is made up of 19 amino acids. Germline lookup yields CDR1 SGHTA and CDR2 FQGNSA. V was clipped by 5 bases and J by 0 bases; unmatched bases: 16. The TCR was taken from an adult who received the influenza vaccine. V usage is TRBV7-2 and J usage is TRBJ2-1; 7 bases agree with TRBD1. The specimen was CXCR5- memory CD4+ T cells sorted from blood, collected on the day of influenza vaccination. CDR3: CASSPGQRSTSSSYNEQFF. In nucleotides, the CDR3 is TGTGCCAGCAGCCCGGGACAGCGATCAACCTCCAGCTCCTACAATGAGCAGTTCTTC.